These 6 T cell receptor beta chains came from one sample sequenced in a study of patients and donors after allogeneic stem cell transplantation. Using its own MiXCR run on the RT-PCR reads, TCRdb lists one record per CDR3 protein. The sample lists about 200,000 distinct CDR3 sequences; 38% were seen once. The sample comprised blood, either unsorted or a sorted T cell fraction (not recorded which). The receptors originated from a human donor who was either an allogeneic HSCT recipient or a stem cell or donor lymphocyte infusion donor (not recorded which). It is not recorded whose cells these are; they may come from a transplant donor.

This clonotype was counted a single time. The chain links TRBV5-1 to TRBJ2-1, with 7 positions matching TRBD1. There are 15 residues in the CDR3. Trimming at V came to 2 bases and at J to 7 bases, leaving 9 bases not matched to a gene. Germline V gene lookup returns CDR1 SGHRS and CDR2 YFSETQ. The CDR3 DNA sequence: TGCGCCAGCAGCTTAGACAGGGTAGTGGGGAATGAGCAGTTCTTC. This codes for CASSLDRVVGNEQFF. Filled out from reference TRBV5-1 and TRBJ2-1, the complete variable domain reads KAGVTQTPRYLIKTRGQQVTLSCSPISGHRSVSWYQQTPGQGLQFLFEYFSETQRNKGNFPGRFSGRQFSNSRSEMNVSTLELGDSALYLCASSLDRVVGNEQFFGPGTRLTVL.

This clonotype was detected only a few times. The rearrangement joins TRBV12-3 or TRBV12-4 to TRBJ1-1; perhaps TRBD1 as D (5 bases). The V and J ends lost 3 bases and 6 bases respectively, with 14 bases between them. The CDR3 length is 14 residues. The CDR3 protein is CASSFRDGGAEAFF. In nucleotides, the CDR3 is TGTGCCAGCAGTTTCAGGGACGGTGGAGCTGAAGCTTTCTTT.

The genes are TRBV28 and TRBJ1-3; a possible D gene is TRBD1 (5 bases). Germline loops: CDR1 MDHEN, CDR2 SYDVKM. Trimming removed 3 bases at V and 0 bases at J, with 12 bases between. The CDR3 has 16 amino acids. CDR3 DNA sequence: TGTGCCAGCAGTTTCCGGGACTTCTACTCTGGAAACACCATATATTTT. This translates into CASSFRDFYSGNTIYF.

A few counts support this clonotype. The chain employs TRBV6-2 or TRBV6-3 and TRBJ1-2; 8 nucleotides align to TRBD1. The junction had 2 bases not matched to a gene; V was cut back by 2 bases and J by 3 bases. Germline CDR1 is MNHEY and CDR2 is SVGEGT. The CDR3 contains 14 residues. The CDR3 region is CASSYLTGDYGYTF. The DNA for the CDR3 is TGTGCCAGCAGTTACCTGACAGGGGACTATGGCTACACCTTC.

This chain links TRBV28 with TRBJ1-2; 7 bases are a match to TRBD1. The germline V gene has CDR1 MDHEN and CDR2 SYDVKM. The V gene end was trimmed by 11 bases and the J gene end by 6 bases; junction bases not matched to a gene: 6. The length of the CDR3 is 11 residues. CDR3 DNA sequence: TGTGCCGCAAAACAGGGGAATGGCTACACCTTC. It yields the protein CAAKQGNGYTF.

This clonotype turned up a few times. V and J are TRBV7-8 and TRBJ1-3; 8 nucleotides line up with TRBD1. V lost 6 bases, J lost 0 bases, and 4 bases stayed unmatched. The CDR3 loop spans 15 amino acids. The V gene's germline CDR1 is SGHVS and CDR2 FQNEAQ. The CDR3 bases are TGTGCCAGCAGTTTCGACAGGGGCTCTGGAAACACCATATATTTT. Amino acid sequence: CASSFDRGSGNTIYF.